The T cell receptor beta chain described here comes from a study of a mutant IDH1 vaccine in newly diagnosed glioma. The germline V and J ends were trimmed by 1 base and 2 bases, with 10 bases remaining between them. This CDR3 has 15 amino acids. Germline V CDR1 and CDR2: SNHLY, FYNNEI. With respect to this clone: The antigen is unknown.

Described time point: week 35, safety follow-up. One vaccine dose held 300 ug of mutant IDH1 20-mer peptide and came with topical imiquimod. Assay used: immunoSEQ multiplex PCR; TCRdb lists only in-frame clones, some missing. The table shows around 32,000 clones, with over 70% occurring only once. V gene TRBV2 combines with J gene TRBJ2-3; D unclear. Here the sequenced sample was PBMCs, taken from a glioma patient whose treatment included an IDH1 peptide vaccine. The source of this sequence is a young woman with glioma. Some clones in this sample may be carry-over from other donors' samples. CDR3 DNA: TGTGCCAGCAGTGAAGGCAGGTCCCCCACAGATACGCAGTATTTT. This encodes CASSEGRSPTDTQYF. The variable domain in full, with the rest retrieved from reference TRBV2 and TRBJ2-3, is EPEVTQTPSHQVTQMGQEVILRCVPISNHLYFYWYRQILGQKVEFLVSFYNNEISEKSEIFDDQFSVERPDGSNFTLKIRSTKLEDSAMYFCASSEGRSPTDTQYFGPGTRLTVL.